This T cell receptor (beta chain) was sequenced in a study of blood T cell repertoires in COVID-19. Across the whole study: In each case, the material was cDNA or gDNA derived from T cells, B-cell-depleted T cells, or PBMCs.

In the source study's methods: Amplification from reference gene primers served as the basis for estimated nucleated cell counts. Clones were read by immunoSEQ multiplex PCR, and TCRdb kept only the in-frame ones, dropping some. From that table come the V and J calls and clone size; the DNA was used to work out D and trimming. The data contain approximately 140,000 clones, 88% of them singletons. This CDR3 spans 14 amino acids. Germline trimming cut 5 bases from V and 4 bases from J; bases unmatched to any gene: 5. Germline CDR1 and CDR2: SGHNT and YYREEE (reference sequence). This clonotype was sampled from a human donor in a cohort sampled during active COVID-19. The sequencing input was peripheral blood. The chain employs TRBV5-4 and TRBJ2-5; TRBD1 aligns across 10 bases. The CDR3, as DNA: TGTGCCAGCAGACCCGGGACAGGGGTAGAGACCCAGTACTTC. This translates into CASRPGTGVETQYF.